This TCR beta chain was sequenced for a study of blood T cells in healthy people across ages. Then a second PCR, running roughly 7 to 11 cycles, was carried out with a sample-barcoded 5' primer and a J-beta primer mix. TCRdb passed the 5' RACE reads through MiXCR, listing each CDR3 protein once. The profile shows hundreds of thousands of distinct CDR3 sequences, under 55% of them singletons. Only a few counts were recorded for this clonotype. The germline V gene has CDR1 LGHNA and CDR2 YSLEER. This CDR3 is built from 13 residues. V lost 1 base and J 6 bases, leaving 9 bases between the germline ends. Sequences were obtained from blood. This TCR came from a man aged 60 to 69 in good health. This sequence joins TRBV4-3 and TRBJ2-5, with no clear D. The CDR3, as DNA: TGCGCCAGCAGCCAAGCCTTGGAAAAGACCCAGTACTTC. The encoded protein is CASSQALEKTQYF.